A selection of T cell receptor beta chains follows, all from one sample in a study of T cells in Graves' hyperthyroidism and ophthalmopathy. MiXCR, applied by TCRdb to the multiplex PCR reads, yields one record per CDR3 protein. The sample lists hundreds of thousands of distinct CDR3 sequences, 20% occurring once. Specimen: blood. The receptors shown here come from a man aged 35 to 55 with Graves' ophthalmopathy. Both conserved end residues are part of each CDR3. A D gene is named only where the DNA matches it firmly. The listing skips clone size in some rows; elsewhere it reads once, few, many or a size class.

j_call d_call clone_size v_call cdr3_nt cdr3_aa
TRBJ2-2 - many TRBV7-6 TGTGCCAGCAGCGAGGGGCAGGGATCCACCGGGGAGCTGTTTTTT CASSEGQGSTGELFF
TRBJ2-1 TRBD2 few TRBV7-8 TGTGCCAGCAGCCCCCGGACTAGCGGGAGCAATGAGCAGTTCTTC CASSPRTSGSNEQFF
TRBJ2-1 - - TRBV7-3 TGTGCCAGCAGCTTAAGGAGCAACAATGAGCAGTTCTTC CASSLRSNNEQFF
TRBJ2-7 - many TRBV2 TGTGCCAGCAGGGGAATTCTACGGAGTGGCTACGAGCAGTACTTC CASRGILRSGYEQYF
TRBJ1-5 - - TRBV12-3/TRBV12-4 TGTGCCAGCAGTTGGGGGGGGGGGCTTGGGGGGCCCCAGCATTTT CASSWGGGLGGPQHF
TRBJ1-1 TRBD1 many TRBV2 TGTGCCAGCAGGCCGGGACAGGGGGCGAACACTGAAGCTTTCTTT CASRPGQGANTEAFF
TRBJ2-7 TRBD2 - TRBV20-1 TGCAGTCCCCAACCCACTAGCGTCTCCTACGAGCAGTACTTC CSPQPTSVSYEQYF
TRBJ2-7 TRBD2 many TRBV20-1 TGCAGTGCTAAGAGACTAGCGGTTTTAGGTGAGCAGTACTTC CSAKRLAVLGEQYF
TRBJ1-4 TRBD1 - TRBV6-1 TGTGTAACGACCCAGGGACAGGGCGAAAAACTGTTTTTT CVTTQGQGEKLFF
TRBJ2-1 TRBD2 - TRBV10-3 TGTGCCATCAGTGAGGGACTAGCGGGCGGTGAGCAGTTCTTC CAISEGLAGGEQFF
TRBJ2-1 - many TRBV7-3 TGTGCCAGCAGCTTAGGGGGCGGCGGGTTTGGCGAGCAGTTCTTC CASSLGGGGFGEQFF
TRBJ1-4 TRBD1 - TRBV15 TGTGCCACCAGACGGACGACAGGGCGCCAAGGGGAAAAACTGTTTTTT CATRRTTGRQGEKLFF
TRBJ2-5 - many TRBV6-2/TRBV6-3 TGTGCCAGCGAAAACCAGTGGAGGGGACAAGAGACCCAGTACTTC CASENQWRGQETQYF
TRBJ1-2 TRBD1 many TRBV20-1 TGCAGTGGGACAGGGGGTAGCTATGGCTACACCTTC CSGTGGSYGYTF
TRBJ2-2 TRBD1 - TRBV28 TGTGCCAGCAGCCCACCGGGGACAGGGGTCACCGGGGAGCTGTTTTTT CASSPPGTGVTGELFF
TRBJ2-7 - few TRBV9 TGTGCCAGCAGCGTAGGTAACACCAACGAGCAGTACTTC CASSVGNTNEQYF
TRBJ2-7 TRBD1 - TRBV20-1 TGCAGTGCCTCCCTCGGGACAGGGGGACTTTACGAGCAGTACTTC CSASLGTGGLYEQYF
TRBJ1-1 - - TRBV9 TGTGCCAGCAGCGTAGGTACAGCTCTGGGGAACACTGAAGCTTTCTTT CASSVGTALGNTEAFF
TRBJ1-1 - - TRBV7-9 TGTGCCAGCAGCCCCGCTTGGGGGGACACTGAAGCTTTCTTT CASSPAWGDTEAFF
TRBJ2-3 - few TRBV30 TGTGCCTGGAGTGGAACGTCCTCAGCGGAGTATTTT CAWSGTSSAEYF
TRBJ2-5 TRBD2 few TRBV6-1 TGTGCCAGCGGGCGGGGGGTCCAAGAGGCCCAGTACTTC CASGRGVQEAQYF
TRBJ1-5 - - TRBV2 TGTGCCAGCAGTGAAGTACAACCGTATCCCCAGCATTTT CASSEVQPYPQHF
TRBJ1-2 - many TRBV28 TGTGCCAGCAGTCTTCCAGGGAGCGGCTATGGCTACACCTTC CASSLPGSGYGYTF
TRBJ2-5 - few TRBV7-2 TGTGCCAGCAGCTTGTCCGCAGACAAAGAGACCCAGTACTTC CASSLSADKETQYF
TRBJ2-2 TRBD2 few TRBV9 TGTGCCAGCAGCACCCGGGGGGCAGCGGGAGGACACACCGGGGAGCTGTTTTTT CASSTRGAAGGHTGELFF
TRBJ1-2 TRBD1 few TRBV7-3 TGTGCCAGCAGCCCCGACAGGGCCAGTTTTAATGGCTACACCTTC CASSPDRASFNGYTF
TRBJ1-6 - - TRBV20-1 TGCAGTGCTAGATCTCCGAGCTCCTATAATTCACCCCTCCACTTT CSARSPSSYNSPLHF
TRBJ2-7 - - TRBV7-8 TGTGCCAGCAGCCCGGGGGGCCTGGAAGAGCAGTACTTC CASSPGGLEEQYF
TRBJ2-5 TRBD1 many TRBV27 TGTGCCAGCAGTTCATGGCCCGAACAGGGGCCCCAAGAGACCCAGTACTTC CASSSWPEQGPQETQYF
TRBJ1-6 - few TRBV27 TGTGCCAGCAGTTTATGGCAGGGTCATAATTCACCCCTCCACTTT CASSLWQGHNSPLHF
TRBJ2-7 - many TRBV6-1 TGTGCCAGCCGGGAAGCAACGGTTCTTCGGGAGCAGTACTTC CASREATVLREQYF
TRBJ1-4 TRBD1 few TRBV20-1 TGCAGTGCTCGACAGGGGGCTGATGAAAAACTGTTTTTT CSARQGADEKLFF
TRBJ2-3 - few TRBV6-2/TRBV6-3 TGTGCCAGCAGTGGCGGGGGCTGGGGCACAGATACGCAGTATTTT CASSGGGWGTDTQYF
TRBJ1-2 - - TRBV12-3/TRBV12-4 TGTGCCAGCAGCCAAGGGGGGGGCTCTGGCTACACCTTC CASSQGGGSGYTF
TRBJ2-5 - few TRBV19 TGTGCCAGTAGTATAGGTAGCGGTCAAGAGACCCAGTACTTC CASSIGSGQETQYF
TRBJ1-5 - - TRBV6-1 TGTGCCAGCAGTTTTTCAGGGAAGAATCAGCCCCAGCATTTT CASSFSGKNQPQHF
TRBJ2-7 - many TRBV7-8 TGTGCCAGCAGCCCAGACGGGAGCTCCTACGAGCAGTACTTC CASSPDGSSYEQYF
TRBJ2-3 - many TRBV11-2 TGTGCCAGCAGGCCTACCGCGTCCGGGGATACGCAGTATTTT CASRPTASGDTQYF
TRBJ1-2 - few TRBV11-2 TGTGCCAGCAGCTTAGATCAAGCGGGGGAGAAAGGCTACACCTTC CASSLDQAGEKGYTF